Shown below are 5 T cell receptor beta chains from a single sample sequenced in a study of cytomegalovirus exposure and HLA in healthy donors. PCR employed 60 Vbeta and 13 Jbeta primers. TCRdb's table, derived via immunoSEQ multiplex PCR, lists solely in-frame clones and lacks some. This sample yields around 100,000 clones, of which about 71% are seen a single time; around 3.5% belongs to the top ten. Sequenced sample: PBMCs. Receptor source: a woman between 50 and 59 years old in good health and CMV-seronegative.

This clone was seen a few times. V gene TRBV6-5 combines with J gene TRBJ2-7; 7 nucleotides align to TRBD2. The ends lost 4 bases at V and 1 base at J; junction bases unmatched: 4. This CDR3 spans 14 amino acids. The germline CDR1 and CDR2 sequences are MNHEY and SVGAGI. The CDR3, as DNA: TGTGCCAGCAGTTCTGGACTAGGGTCCTACGAGCAGTACTTC. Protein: CASSSGLGSYEQYF.

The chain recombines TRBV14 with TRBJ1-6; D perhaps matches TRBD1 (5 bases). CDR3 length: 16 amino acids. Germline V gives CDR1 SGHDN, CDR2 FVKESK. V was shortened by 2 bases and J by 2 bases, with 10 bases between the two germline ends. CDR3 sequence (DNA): TGTGCCAGCAGCCAACAGGGATGGCCCTATAATTCACCCCTCCACTTT. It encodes CASSQQGWPYNSPLHF.

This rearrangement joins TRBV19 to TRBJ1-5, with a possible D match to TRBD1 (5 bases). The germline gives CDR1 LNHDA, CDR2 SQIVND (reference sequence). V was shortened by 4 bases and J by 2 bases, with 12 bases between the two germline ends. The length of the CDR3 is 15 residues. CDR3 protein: CASSTRGVGNQPQHF. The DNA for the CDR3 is TGTGCCAGTAGTACCCGGGGGGTGGGCAATCAGCCCCAGCATTTT.

The chain's CDR3 is CASSQGSGGEKLFF. The CDR3 nucleotides read TGCGCCAGCAGCCAAGGGTCAGGTGGGGAAAAACTGTTTTTT. This rearrangement joins TRBV4-1 to TRBJ1-4; no clear D gene. Trimming stripped 1 base from V and 8 bases from J, with 11 bases between. Germline CDR1 is MGHRA and CDR2 is YSYEKL. The CDR3 spans 14 residues.

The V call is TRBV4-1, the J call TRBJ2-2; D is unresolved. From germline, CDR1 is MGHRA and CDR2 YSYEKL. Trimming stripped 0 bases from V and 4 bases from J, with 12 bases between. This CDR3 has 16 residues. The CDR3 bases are TGCGCCAGCAGCCAAGAAAGTTTACAGCTCACCGGGGAGCTGTTTTTT. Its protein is CASSQESLQLTGELFF.